This T cell receptor beta chain stems from a study of tumor-infiltrating lymphocytes in oesophageal squamous cell carcinoma. In TCRdb, the PCR reads were re-called with MiXCR into one record per CDR3 protein. The sample shows more than 8,000 distinct CDR3 sequences, roughly 60% of them seen only once. V shed 7 bases and J shed 2 bases, with 8 bases lying between them. The CDR3 length is 13 residues. Germline loops: CDR1 MNHEY, CDR2 SMNVEV (reference sequence). What was sequenced was esophageal tumor tissue. This receptor was obtained from a female donor with esophageal squamous cell carcinoma. This chain uses TRBV27 with TRBJ2-2; D not certain. DNA for the CDR3: TGTGCCAGCAAAGGGCACAACACCGGGGAGCTGTTTTTT. As protein: CASKGHNTGELFF.